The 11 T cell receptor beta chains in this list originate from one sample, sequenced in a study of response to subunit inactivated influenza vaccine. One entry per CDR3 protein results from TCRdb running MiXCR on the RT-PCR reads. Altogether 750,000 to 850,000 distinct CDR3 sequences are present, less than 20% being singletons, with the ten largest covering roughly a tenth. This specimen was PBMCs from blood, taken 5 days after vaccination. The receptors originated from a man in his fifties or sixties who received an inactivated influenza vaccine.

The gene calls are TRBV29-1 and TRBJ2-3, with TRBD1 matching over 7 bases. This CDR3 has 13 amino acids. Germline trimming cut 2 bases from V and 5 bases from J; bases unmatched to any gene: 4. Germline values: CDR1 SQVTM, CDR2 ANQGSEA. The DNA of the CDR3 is TGCAGCGTTGAACACAGGGGCCGAGATACGCAGTATTTT. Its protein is CSVEHRGRDTQYF.

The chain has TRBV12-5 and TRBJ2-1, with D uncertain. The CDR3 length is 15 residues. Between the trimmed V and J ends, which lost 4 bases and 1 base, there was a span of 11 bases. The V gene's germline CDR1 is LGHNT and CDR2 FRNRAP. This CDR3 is CASGSSLLSYNEQFF. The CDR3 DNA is TGTGCTAGTGGTTCCAGCCTCCTATCCTACAATGAGCAGTTCTTC.

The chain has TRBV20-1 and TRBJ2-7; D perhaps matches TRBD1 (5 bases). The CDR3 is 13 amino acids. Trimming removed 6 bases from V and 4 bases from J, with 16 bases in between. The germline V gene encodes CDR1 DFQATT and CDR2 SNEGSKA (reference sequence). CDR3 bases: TGCAGTGCCGCCCTAGGTACAGGTTACGAGCAGTACTTC. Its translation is CSAALGTGYEQYF.

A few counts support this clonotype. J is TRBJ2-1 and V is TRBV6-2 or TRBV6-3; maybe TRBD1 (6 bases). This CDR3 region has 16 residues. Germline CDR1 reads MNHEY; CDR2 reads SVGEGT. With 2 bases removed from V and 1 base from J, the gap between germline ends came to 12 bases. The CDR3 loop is CASSYRGQMSYNEQFF. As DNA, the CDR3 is TGTGCCAGCAGTTACCGTGGACAGATGTCCTACAATGAGCAGTTCTTC.

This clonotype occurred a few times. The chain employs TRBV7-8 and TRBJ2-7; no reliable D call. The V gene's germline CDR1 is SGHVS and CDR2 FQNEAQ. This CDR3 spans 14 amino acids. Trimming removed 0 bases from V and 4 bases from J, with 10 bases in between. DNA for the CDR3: TGTGCCAGCAGCTTAGCTTGGACCATATACGAGCAGTACTTC. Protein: CASSLAWTIYEQYF.

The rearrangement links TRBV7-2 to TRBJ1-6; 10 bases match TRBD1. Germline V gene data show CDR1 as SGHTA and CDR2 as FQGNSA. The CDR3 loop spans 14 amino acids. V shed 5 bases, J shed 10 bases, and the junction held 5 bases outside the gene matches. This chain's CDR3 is CASSLGTGVSPLHF. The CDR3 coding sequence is TGTGCCAGCAGCCTCGGGACAGGGGTCTCACCCCTCCACTTT.

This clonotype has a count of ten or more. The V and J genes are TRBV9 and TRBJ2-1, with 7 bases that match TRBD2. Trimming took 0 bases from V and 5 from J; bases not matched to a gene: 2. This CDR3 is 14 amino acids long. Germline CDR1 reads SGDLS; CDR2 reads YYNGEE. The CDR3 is CASSVEGRDNEQFF. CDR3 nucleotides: TGTGCCAGCAGCGTAGAAGGGAGGGACAATGAGCAGTTCTTC. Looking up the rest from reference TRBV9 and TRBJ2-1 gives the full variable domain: DSGVTQTPKHLITATGQRVTLRCSPRSGDLSVYWYQQSLDQGLQFLIQYYNGEERAKGNILERFSAQQFPDLHSELNLSSLELGDSALYFCASSVEGRDNEQFFGPGTRLTVL.

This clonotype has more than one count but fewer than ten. CDR3 residues: CASGSLATDTQYF. The CDR3 nucleotides read TGTGCCAGCGGGTCCTTGGCCACAGATACGCAGTATTTT. V and J are TRBV12-3 or TRBV12-4 and TRBJ2-3; D gene unclear. The CDR3 contains 13 residues. V lost 8 bases and J lost 2, with 11 bases in between.

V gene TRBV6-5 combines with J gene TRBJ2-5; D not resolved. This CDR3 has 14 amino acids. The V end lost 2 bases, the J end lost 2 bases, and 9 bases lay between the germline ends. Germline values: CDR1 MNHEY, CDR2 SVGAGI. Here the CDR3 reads CASSYITDQETQYF. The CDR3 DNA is TGTGCCAGCAGTTACATCACAGATCAAGAGACCCAGTACTTC.

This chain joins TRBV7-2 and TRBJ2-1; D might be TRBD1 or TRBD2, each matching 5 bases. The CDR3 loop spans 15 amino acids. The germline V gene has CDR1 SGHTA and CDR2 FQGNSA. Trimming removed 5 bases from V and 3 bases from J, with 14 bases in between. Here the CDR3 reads CASSPGPGSYNEQFF. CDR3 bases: TGTGCCAGCAGCCCCGGACCAGGGAGCTACAATGAGCAGTTCTTC.

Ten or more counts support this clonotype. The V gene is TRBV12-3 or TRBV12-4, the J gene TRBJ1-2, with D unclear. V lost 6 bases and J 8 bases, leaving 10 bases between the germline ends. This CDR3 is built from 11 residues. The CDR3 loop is CASSVLGGYTF. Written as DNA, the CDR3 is TGTGCCAGCAGCGTCCTTGGGGGCTACACCTTC.